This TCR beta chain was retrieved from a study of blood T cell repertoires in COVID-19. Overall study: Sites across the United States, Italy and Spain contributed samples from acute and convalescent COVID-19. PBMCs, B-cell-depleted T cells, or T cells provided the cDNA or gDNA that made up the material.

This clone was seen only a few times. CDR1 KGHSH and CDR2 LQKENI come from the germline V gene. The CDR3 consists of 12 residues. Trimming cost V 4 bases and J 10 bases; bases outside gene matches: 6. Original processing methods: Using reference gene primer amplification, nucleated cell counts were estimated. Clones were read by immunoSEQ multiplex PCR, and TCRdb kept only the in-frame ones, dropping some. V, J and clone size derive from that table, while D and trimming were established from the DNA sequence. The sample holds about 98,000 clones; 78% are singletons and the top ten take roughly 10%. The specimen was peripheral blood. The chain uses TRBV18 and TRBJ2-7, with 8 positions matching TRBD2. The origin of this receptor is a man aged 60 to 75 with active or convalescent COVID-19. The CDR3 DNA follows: TGTGCCAGCTCACTCGCACTAGCGGAACAGTACTTC. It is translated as CASSLALAEQYF.